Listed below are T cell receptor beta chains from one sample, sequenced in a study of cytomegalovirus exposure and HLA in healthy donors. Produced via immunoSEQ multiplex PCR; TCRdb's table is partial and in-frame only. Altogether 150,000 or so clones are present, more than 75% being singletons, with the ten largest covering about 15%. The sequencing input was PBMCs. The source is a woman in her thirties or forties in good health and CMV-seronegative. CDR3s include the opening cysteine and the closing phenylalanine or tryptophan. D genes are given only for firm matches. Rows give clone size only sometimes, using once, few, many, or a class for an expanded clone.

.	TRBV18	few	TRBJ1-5	TGTGCCAGCTCCGAAGGGGGGGGATCCAATCAGCCCCAGCATTTT	CASSEGGGSNQPQHF
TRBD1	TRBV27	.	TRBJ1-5	TGTGCCAGCAGTTTATCGACAGGGAATAGCAATCAGCCCCAGCATTTT	CASSLSTGNSNQPQHF
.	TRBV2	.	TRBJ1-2	TGTGCCACCGGGGGGACCTATGGCTACACCTTC	CATGGTYGYTF
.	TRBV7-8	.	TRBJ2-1	TGTGCCAGCAGCTCGCGTGGGTTGGGCAGCTCCTACAATGAGCAGTTCTTC	CASSSRGLGSSYNEQFF
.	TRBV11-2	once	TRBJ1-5	TGTGCCAGCAGCTTCGGGCAGGGCCTCGAACAGCCCCAGCATTTT	CASSFGQGLEQPQHF
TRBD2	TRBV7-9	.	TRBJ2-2	TGTGCCAGCAGGTTACTTGGGGGGGGATCGACCGGGGAGCTGTTTTTT	CASRLLGGGSTGELFF
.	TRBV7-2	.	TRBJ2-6	TGTGCCAGCAGCCCTACGTTTCTTCGCGGCCTGACTTTC	CASSPTFLRGLTF
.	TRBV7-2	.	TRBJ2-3	TGTGCCAGCAGCTTAGAGCCCGTTAAGCCTCCAGATACGCAGTATTTT	CASSLEPVKPPDTQYF
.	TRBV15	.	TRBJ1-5	TGTGCCACCAGCACACAGGGCAGCAATCAGCCCCAGCATTTT	CATSTQGSNQPQHF
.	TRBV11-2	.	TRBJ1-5	TGTGCCAGCAGCGCGCACTACAATCAGCCCCAGCATTTT	CASSAHYNQPQHF
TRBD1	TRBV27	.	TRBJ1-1	TGTGCCAGCAGTTCCGCCTTTGTTGGACAGGGACGGCGCACTGAAGCTTTCTTT	CASSSAFVGQGRRTEAFF
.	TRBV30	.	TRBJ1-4	TGTGCCTGGAGTATGGACAGAGGAAATGAAAAACTGTTTTTT	CAWSMDRGNEKLFF
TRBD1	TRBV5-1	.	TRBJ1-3	TGCGCCAGCAGCCGGACAGGGTCTGGAAACACCATATATTTT	CASSRTGSGNTIYF
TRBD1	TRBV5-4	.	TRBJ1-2	TGTGCCAGCACAGGGGGCGGTAACTATGGCTACACCTTC	CASTGGGNYGYTF
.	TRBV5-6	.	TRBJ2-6	TGTGCCAGCAGCAGACCAGGGGCTGGGGCCAACGTCCTGACTTTC	CASSRPGAGANVLTF
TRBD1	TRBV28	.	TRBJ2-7	TGTGCCAGCAGTTTCATTACCAGGGGGTCCTACGAGCAGTACTTC	CASSFITRGSYEQYF
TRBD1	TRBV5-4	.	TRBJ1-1	TGTGCCAGCAGCGAAGGGGGCCCCGTGGCTTTCTTT	CASSEGGPVAFF
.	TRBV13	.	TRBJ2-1	TGTGCCAGCAGCTTGCGGCCAGAGAACTACAATGAGCAGTTCTTC	CASSLRPENYNEQFF
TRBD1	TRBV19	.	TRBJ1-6	TGTGCCAGTAGCTCGAGACAGGGTGGTTCACCCCTCCACTTT	CASSSRQGGSPLHF
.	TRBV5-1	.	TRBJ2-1	TGCGCCAGCAGCTTAGGCGCACGCGGTGAGCAGTTCTTC	CASSLGARGEQFF
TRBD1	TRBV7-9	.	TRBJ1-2	TGTGCCAGCAGCGAGGGACAGGGAGACTATGGCTACACCTTC	CASSEGQGDYGYTF
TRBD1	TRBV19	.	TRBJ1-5	TGTGCCAGTACCCCTGGGGACAGGTTAAGCAATCAGCCCCAGCATTTT	CASTPGDRLSNQPQHF
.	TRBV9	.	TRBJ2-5	TGTGCCAGCAGCATTACTAGTGGAGCGGAGACCCAGTACTTC	CASSITSGAETQYF
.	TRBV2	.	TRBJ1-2	TGTGCCAGCAGTGAAGGTATCACGTCAGCTAACTATGGCTACACCTTC	CASSEGITSANYGYTF
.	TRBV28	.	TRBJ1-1	TGTGCCAGCAGTTTGACGGGGATGGGGAACACTGAAGCTTTCTTT	CASSLTGMGNTEAFF
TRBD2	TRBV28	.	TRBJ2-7	TGTGCCAGCAGTTCTTATAGCGGGAGTGGTTACGAGCAGTACTTC	CASSSYSGSGYEQYF
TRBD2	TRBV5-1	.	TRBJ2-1	TGCGCCAGCAGACCACAAGGGACTAGCGGGAGTTATGAGCAGTTCTTC	CASRPQGTSGSYEQFF
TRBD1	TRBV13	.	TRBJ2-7	TGTGCCAGCAGCTCCGGGACAGGGAACAACGAGCAGTACTTC	CASSSGTGNNEQYF
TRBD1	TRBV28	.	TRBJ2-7	TGTGCCAGCAGTCGGACAGGGGTAGGACAGTACTTC	CASSRTGVGQYF
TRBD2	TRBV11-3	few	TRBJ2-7	TGTGCCAGCAGCCCGGGACTATCCTCCTACGAGCAGTACTTC	CASSPGLSSYEQYF